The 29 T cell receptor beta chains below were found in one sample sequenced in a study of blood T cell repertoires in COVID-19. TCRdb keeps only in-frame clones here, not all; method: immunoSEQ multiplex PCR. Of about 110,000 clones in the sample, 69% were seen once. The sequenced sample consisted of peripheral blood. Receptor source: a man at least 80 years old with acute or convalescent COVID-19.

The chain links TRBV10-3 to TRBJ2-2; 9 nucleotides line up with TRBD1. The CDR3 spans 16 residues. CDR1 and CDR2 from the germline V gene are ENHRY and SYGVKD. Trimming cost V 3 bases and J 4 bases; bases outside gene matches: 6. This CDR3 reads CAISDSGQGGTGELFF. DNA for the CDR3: TGTGCCATCAGTGACTCGGGACAGGGTGGCACCGGGGAGCTGTTTTTT.

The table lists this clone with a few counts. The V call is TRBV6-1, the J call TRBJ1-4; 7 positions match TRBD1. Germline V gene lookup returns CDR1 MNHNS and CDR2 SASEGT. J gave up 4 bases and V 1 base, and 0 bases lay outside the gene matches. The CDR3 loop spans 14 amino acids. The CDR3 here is CASSEGDSNEKLFF. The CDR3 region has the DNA TGTGCCAGCAGTGAAGGGGACAGTAATGAAAAACTGTTTTTT.

The CDR3 DNA sequence: TGTGCCAGCAGTCCCGTGGCATACGAGCAGTACTTC. It translates to CASSPVAYEQYF. The rearrangement uses TRBV7-2 and TRBJ2-7; no clear D. The length of the CDR3 is 12 residues. The V gene lost 6 bases and the J gene lost 4 bases, with 10 bases spanning the gap. CDR1 is SGHTA, CDR2 FQGNSA, per germline.

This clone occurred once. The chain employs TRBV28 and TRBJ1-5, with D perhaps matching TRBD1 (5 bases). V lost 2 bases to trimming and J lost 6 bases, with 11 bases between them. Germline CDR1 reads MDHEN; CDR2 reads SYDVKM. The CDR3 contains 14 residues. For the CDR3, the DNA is TGTGCCAGCAGTTTAGGGCAGGGTGGTCAGCCCCAGCATTTT. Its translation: CASSLGQGGQPQHF. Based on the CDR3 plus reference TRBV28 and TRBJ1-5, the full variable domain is DVKVTQSSRYLVKRTGEKVFLECVQDMDHENMFWYRQDPGLGLRLIYFSYDVKMKEKGDIPEGYSVSREKKERFSLILESASTNQTSMYLCASSLGQGGQPQHFGDGTRLSIL.

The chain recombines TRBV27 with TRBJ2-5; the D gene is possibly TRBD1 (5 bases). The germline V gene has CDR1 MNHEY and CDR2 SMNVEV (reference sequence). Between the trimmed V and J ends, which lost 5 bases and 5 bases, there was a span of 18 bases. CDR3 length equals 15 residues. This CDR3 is CASSPRTILPETQYF. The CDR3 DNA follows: TGTGCCAGCAGTCCCCGGACAATTCTCCCGGAGACCCAGTACTTC.

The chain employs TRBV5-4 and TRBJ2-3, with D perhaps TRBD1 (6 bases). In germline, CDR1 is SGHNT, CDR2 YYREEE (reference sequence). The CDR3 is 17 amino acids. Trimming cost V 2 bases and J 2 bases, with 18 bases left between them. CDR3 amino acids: CASSLSPQGLFTDTQYF. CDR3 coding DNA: TGTGCCAGCAGCTTATCCCCCCAGGGGCTTTTCACAGATACGCAGTATTTT.

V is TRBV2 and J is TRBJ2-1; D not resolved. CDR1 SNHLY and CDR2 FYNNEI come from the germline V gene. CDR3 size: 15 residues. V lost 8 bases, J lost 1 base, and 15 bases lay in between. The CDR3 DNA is TGTGCCAGCTCAAAAGACGGCGGATCCTACAATGAGCAGTTCTTC. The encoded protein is CASSKDGGSYNEQFF.

As DNA, the CDR3 is TGTGCCAGCCATGCGGGGGAAACAGATACGCAGTATTTT. Its translation: CASHAGETDTQYF. The genes are TRBV6-5 and TRBJ2-3; TRBD2 matches 7 bases. Trimming cost V 8 bases and J 3 bases; bases outside gene matches: 5. The germline V gene encodes CDR1 MNHEY and CDR2 SVGAGI. The CDR3 is 13 amino acids.

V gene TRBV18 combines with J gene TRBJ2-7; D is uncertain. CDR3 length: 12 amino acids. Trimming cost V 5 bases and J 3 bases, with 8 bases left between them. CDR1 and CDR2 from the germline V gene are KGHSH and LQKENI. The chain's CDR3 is CASSSQLYEQYF. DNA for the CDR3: TGTGCCAGCTCATCTCAACTCTACGAGCAGTACTTC.

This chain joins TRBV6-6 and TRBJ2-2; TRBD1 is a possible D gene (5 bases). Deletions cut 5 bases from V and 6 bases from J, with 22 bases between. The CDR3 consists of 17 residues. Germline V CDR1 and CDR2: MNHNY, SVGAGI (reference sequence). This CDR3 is CASSRLRQGSRAGELFF. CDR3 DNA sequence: TGTGCCAGCAGTCGACTCCGTCAGGGTTCTCGGGCCGGGGAGCTGTTTTTT.

The CDR3 sequence is CASSGDRTSTDTQYF. In nucleotides, the CDR3 is TGTGCCAGCAGTGGAGACAGAACTAGCACAGATACGCAGTATTTT. V and J are TRBV2 and TRBJ2-3; weak D call: TRBD1 (5 bases). V lost 4 bases and J 0 bases, leaving 11 bases between the germline ends. From germline, CDR1 is SNHLY and CDR2 FYNNEI. The CDR3 is made up of 15 amino acids.

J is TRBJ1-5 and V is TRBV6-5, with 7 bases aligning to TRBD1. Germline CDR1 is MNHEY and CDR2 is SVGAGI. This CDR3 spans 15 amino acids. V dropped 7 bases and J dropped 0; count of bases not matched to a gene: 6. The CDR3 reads CASTLTGFSNQPQHF. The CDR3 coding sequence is TGTGCCAGCACCTTGACAGGGTTTAGCAATCAGCCCCAGCATTTT.

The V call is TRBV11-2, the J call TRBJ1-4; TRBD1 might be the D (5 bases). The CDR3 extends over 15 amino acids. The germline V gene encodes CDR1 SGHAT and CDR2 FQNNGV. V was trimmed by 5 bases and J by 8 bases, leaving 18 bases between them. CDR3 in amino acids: CASSIREEHREKLFF. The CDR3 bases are TGTGCCAGCAGCATCAGGGAGGAACACAGGGAAAAACTGTTTTTT.

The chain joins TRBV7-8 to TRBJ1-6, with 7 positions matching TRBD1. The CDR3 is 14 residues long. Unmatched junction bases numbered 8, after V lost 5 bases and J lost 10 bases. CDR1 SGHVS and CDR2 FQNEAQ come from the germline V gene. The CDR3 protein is CASSGDRTMSPLHF. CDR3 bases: TGTGCCAGCAGCGGGGACAGAACGATGTCACCCCTCCACTTT.

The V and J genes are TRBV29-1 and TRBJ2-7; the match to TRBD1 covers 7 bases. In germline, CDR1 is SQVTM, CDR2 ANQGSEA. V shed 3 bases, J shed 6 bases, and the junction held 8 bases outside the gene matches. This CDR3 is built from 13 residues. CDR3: CSVEGDRRGEQYF. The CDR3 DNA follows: TGCAGCGTTGAGGGGGACAGAAGGGGCGAGCAGTACTTC.

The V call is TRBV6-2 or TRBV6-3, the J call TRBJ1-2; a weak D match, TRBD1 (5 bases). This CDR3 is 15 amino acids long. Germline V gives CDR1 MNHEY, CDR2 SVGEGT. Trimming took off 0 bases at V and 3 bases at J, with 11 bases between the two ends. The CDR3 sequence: CASSYSAGNDYGYTF. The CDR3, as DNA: TGTGCCAGCAGTTACTCCGCAGGGAACGACTATGGCTACACCTTC.

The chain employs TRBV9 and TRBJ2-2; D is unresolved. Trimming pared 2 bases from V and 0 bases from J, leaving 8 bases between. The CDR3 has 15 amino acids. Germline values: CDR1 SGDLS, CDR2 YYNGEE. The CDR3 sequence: CASSVLVANTGELFF. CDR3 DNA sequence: TGTGCCAGCAGCGTTCTAGTGGCGAACACCGGGGAGCTGTTTTTT.

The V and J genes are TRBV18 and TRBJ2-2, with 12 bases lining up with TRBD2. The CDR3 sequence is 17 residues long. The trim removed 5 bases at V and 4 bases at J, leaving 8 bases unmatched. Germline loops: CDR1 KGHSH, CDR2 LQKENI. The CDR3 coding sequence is TGTGCCAGCTCAAGCCGGACTAGCGGGATCGGCACCGGGGAGCTGTTTTTT. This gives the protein CASSSRTSGIGTGELFF.

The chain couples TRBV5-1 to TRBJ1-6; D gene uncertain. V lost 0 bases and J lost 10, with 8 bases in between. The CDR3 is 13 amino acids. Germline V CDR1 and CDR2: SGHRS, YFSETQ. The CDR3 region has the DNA TGCGCCAGCAGCTTGGACATTCGATCACCCCTCCACTTT. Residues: CASSLDIRSPLHF.

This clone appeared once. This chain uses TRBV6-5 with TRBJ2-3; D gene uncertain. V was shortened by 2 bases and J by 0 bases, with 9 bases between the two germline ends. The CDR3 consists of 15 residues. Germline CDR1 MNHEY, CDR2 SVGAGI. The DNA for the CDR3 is TGTGCCAGCAGTTACGGGCATTCTAGCACAGATACGCAGTATTTT. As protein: CASSYGHSSTDTQYF.

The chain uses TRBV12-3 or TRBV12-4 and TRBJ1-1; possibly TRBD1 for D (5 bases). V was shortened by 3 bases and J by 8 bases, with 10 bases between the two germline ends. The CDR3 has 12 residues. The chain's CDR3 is CASSFGTAEAFF. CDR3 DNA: TGTGCCAGCAGTTTCGGGACTGCGGAAGCTTTCTTT.

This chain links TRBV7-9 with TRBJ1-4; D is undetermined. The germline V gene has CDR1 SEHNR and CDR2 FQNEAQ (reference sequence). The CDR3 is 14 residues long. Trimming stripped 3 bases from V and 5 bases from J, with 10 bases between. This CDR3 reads CASSFYTVNEKLFF. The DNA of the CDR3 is TGTGCCAGCAGCTTCTACACAGTAAATGAAAAACTGTTTTTT.

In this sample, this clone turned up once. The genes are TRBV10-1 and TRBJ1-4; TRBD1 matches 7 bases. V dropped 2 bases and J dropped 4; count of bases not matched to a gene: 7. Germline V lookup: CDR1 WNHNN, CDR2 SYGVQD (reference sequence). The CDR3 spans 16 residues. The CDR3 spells CASSEAAGQVNEKLFF. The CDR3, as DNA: TGCGCCAGCAGTGAGGCGGCCGGACAGGTTAATGAAAAACTGTTTTTT.

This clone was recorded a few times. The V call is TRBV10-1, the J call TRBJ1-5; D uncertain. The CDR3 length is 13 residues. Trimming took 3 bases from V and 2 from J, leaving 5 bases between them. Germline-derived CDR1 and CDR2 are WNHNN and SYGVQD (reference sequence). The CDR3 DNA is TGCGCCAGCAGTGACCAGGGCAATCAGCCCCAGCATTTT. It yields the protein CASSDQGNQPQHF.

Here the CDR3 reads CASSLNGGRASMNEQFF. As DNA, the CDR3 is TGTGCCAGCAGCTTAAATGGCGGGAGGGCCAGTATGAATGAGCAGTTCTTC. V usage is TRBV7-3 and J usage is TRBJ2-1; 9 positions agree with TRBD2. Germline CDR1 is SGHTA and CDR2 is FQGTGA. V shed 1 base and J 7 bases; nucleotides not matched to a gene: 11. This CDR3 is 17 amino acids long. The full variable domain, completed using reference TRBV7-3 and TRBJ2-1, is GAGVSQTPSNKVTEKGKYVELRCDPISGHTALYWYRQSLGQGPEFLIYFQGTGAADDSGLPNDRFFAVRPEGSVSTLKIQRTERGDSAVYLCASSLNGGRASMNEQFFGPGTRLTVL.

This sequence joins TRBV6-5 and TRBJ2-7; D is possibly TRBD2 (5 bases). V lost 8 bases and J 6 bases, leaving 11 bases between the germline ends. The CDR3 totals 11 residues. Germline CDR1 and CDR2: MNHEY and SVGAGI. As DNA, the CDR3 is TGTGCCAGCCTTCGGGAAGGCGAGCAGTACTTC. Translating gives CASLREGEQYF.

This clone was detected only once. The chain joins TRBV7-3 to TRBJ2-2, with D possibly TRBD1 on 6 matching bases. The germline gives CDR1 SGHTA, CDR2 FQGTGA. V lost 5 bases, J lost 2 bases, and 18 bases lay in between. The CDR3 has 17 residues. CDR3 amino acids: CASSHHPGTTNTGELFF. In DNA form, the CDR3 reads TGTGCCAGCAGCCATCACCCAGGGACAACTAACACCGGGGAGCTGTTTTTT.

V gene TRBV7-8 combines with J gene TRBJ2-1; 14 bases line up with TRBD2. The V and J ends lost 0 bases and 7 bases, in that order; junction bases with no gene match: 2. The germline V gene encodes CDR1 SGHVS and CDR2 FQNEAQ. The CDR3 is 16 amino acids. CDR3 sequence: CASSLAGTSGSNEQFF. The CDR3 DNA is TGTGCCAGCAGCTTAGCCGGGACTAGCGGGAGTAATGAGCAGTTCTTC.

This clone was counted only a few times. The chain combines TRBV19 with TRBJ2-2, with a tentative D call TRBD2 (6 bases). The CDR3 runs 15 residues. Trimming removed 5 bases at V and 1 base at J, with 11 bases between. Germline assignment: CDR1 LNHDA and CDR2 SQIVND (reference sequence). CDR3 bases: TGTGCCAGTAGTCAACTCGGGGGGAACACCGGGGAGCTGTTTTTT. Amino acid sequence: CASSQLGGNTGELFF.